Each of the 30 T cell receptor beta chains below was sequenced from the same sample in a study of vaccination and CD4 T cells after COVID-19. The Oncomine TCR Beta short-read assay was what sequenced the DNA obtained from cultured CD4+ T cells. MiXCR, applied by TCRdb to the PCR reads, yields one record per CDR3 protein. The sample contains 15,000 to 20,000 distinct CDR3 sequences, roughly half of which appear only once. Time point of the sample: late sampling 161 to 241 days after vaccination in three convalescent patients. Treatment meaning: roughly 11-day PBMC culture with coronavirus spike peptide pools or control peptides (ViraFEST assay). These receptors have no known antigen. Specimen: CD4+ T cells from blood, cultured in vitro, collected about 7 months after SARS-CoV-2 vaccination. The receptors were gathered from a human donor who had recovered from COVID-19.

This clonotype was detected a few times. V is TRBV5-8 and J is TRBJ1-5; 9 nucleotides line up with TRBD1. This CDR3 has 13 amino acids. The V segment lost 6 bases and the J segment 7 bases; nucleotides outside the gene matches: 5. Germline values: CDR1 SGHTS, CDR2 YDEGEE. CDR3 DNA: TGTGCCAGCACCCGGGACAGGGAACAGCCCCAGCATTTT. It yields the protein CASTRDREQPQHF.

This clonotype is labeled medium-sized. The rearrangement uses TRBV5-4 and TRBJ1-2, with a possible D match to TRBD1 (5 bases). V lost 3 bases and J lost 4, with 16 bases in between. Germline CDR1 and CDR2: SGHNT and YYREEE (reference sequence). This CDR3 has 15 residues. CDR3 sequence: CASSSPNDRVYGYTF. DNA for the CDR3: TGTGCCAGCAGCTCTCCAAACGACAGAGTCTATGGCTACACCTTC.

The chain employs TRBV12-3 or TRBV12-4 and TRBJ1-2; TRBD1 might be the D (5 bases). Trimming stripped 2 bases from V and 6 bases from J, with 10 bases between. This CDR3 contains 13 residues. DNA for the CDR3: TGTGCCAGCAGTTTAAGGCAGGGCCATGGCTACACCTTC. Amino acids: CASSLRQGHGYTF.

The table lists this clonotype with a few counts. The rearrangement links TRBV2 to TRBJ2-5; 8 bases are shared with TRBD2. The germline V gene encodes CDR1 SNHLY and CDR2 FYNNEI. V lost 4 bases and J lost 5; bases outside the gene matches: 3. The CDR3 has 13 residues. Written as DNA, the CDR3 is TGTGCCAGCAGTGGTGCTAGCGGGGAGACCCAGTACTTC. This translates into CASSGASGETQYF.

This clonotype was seen a few times. The rearrangement uses TRBV20-1 and TRBJ2-2, with a weak D call TRBD2 (7 bases). V was shortened by 5 bases and J by 6 bases, with 16 bases between the two germline ends. CDR1 DFQATT and CDR2 SNEGSKA come from the germline V gene (reference sequence). This CDR3 comprises 14 residues. The CDR3 DNA sequence: TGCAGTGCTCACAGTCCGGGGGGCCCCGGGGAGCTGTTTTTT. Protein product: CSAHSPGGPGELFF.

The gene calls are TRBV19 and TRBJ2-7, with D tentatively TRBD1 (6 bases). V shed 2 bases and J shed 2 bases, with 10 bases lying between them. The CDR3 covers 14 residues. Germline V gene lookup returns CDR1 LNHDA and CDR2 SQIVND (reference sequence). For the CDR3, the DNA is TGTGCCAGTAGTATACGGCAGGGGCCCTACGAGCAGTACTTC. This translates into CASSIRQGPYEQYF.

The chain employs TRBV20-1 and TRBJ1-2, with 10 bases identical to TRBD1. The CDR3 spans 16 residues. Germline V gives CDR1 DFQATT, CDR2 SNEGSKA (reference sequence). V trimming: 5 bases; J trimming: 4 bases; junction bases outside the gene matches: 13. CDR3 sequence: CSAARTGGSGIYGYTF. In DNA form, the CDR3 reads TGCAGTGCTGCCAGGACAGGGGGTAGTGGAATCTATGGCTACACCTTC.

In its sample, this clonotype was seen a few times. This chain links TRBV6-5 with TRBJ1-5; no clear D. Trimming removed 4 bases from V and 9 bases from J, with 13 bases in between. The CDR3 loop spans 13 amino acids. CDR1 and CDR2 from the germline V gene are MNHEY and SVGAGI. CDR3 sequence reads: CASSFVTGGPQHF. The CDR3 nucleotides are TGTGCCAGCAGTTTCGTCACCGGTGGGCCCCAGCATTTT.

The gene calls are TRBV20-1 and TRBJ1-1; no reliable D call. The V end was cut by 1 base, the J end by 9 bases, with 18 bases between. CDR1 is DFQATT, CDR2 SNEGSKA, per germline (reference sequence). The CDR3 sequence is 14 residues long. CDR3 region: CSARVIRVPTQAFF. CDR3 bases: TGCAGTGCTAGAGTTATAAGGGTCCCTACTCAAGCTTTCTTT.

This clonotype was seen only once. V usage is TRBV2 and J usage is TRBJ1-5; D is undetermined. This CDR3 comprises 12 residues. V gave up 6 bases and J gave up 5 bases, with 8 bases separating them. The germline CDR1 and CDR2 sequences are SNHLY and FYNNEI. The CDR3 DNA reads TGTGCCAGCAGCCCAACCTATCAGCCCCAGCATTTT. Its translation is CASSPTYQPQHF.

This clonotype turned up a few times. This chain links TRBV21-1 with TRBJ1-5. TRBV21-1 is deemed a pseudogene. The CDR3 contains 17 residues. CDR3 sequence: CASTHIELETGNQPQHF. DNA of the CDR3: TGTGCCAGCACACACATTGAGTTGGAGACGGGCAATCAGCCCCAGCATTTT.

The count of this clonotype is one. The chain is built from TRBV7-9 and TRBJ1-4; 8 bases map to TRBD1. The CDR3 spans 14 residues. Germline V gene sequence: CDR1 SEHNR, CDR2 FQNEAQ (reference sequence). The junction had 7 bases not matched to a gene; V was cut back by 5 bases and J by 8 bases. CDR3 bases: TGTGCCAGCAGCCTGGACAGGGTGTACGAAAAACTGTTTTTT. It codes for CASSLDRVYEKLFF.

This clonotype was observed a handful of times. The chain couples TRBV20-1 to TRBJ2-3; 11 bases agree with TRBD2. The trim removed 6 bases at V and 1 base at J, leaving 9 bases unmatched. From germline, CDR1 is DFQATT and CDR2 SNEGSKA (reference sequence). The CDR3 sequence is 16 residues long. CDR3 sequence: CSASPGLAARTDTQYF. CDR3 sequence (DNA): TGCAGTGCCTCACCGGGACTAGCGGCTCGCACAGATACGCAGTATTTT.

The rearrangement joins TRBV20-1 to TRBJ2-1; D tentatively fits TRBD1 or TRBD2 (5 bases each). Looked up from germline, CDR1 is DFQATT and CDR2 is SNEGSKA (reference sequence). The CDR3 contains 15 residues. Trimming took off 4 bases at V and 4 bases at J, with 17 bases between the two ends. CDR3 residues: CSAIYRDGEYNEQFF. For the CDR3, the DNA is TGCAGTGCTATTTATCGGGACGGGGAATACAATGAGCAGTTCTTC.

This rearrangement joins TRBV20-1 to TRBJ2-5; D may be TRBD2 (5 bases). The CDR3 extends over 15 amino acids. Germline CDR1 reads DFQATT; CDR2 reads SNEGSKA (reference sequence). V was clipped by 0 bases and J by 2 bases, with 13 bases between them. The CDR3 DNA is TGCAGTGCTAGAGATCCGCGAGCGGAACAAGAGACCCAGTACTTC. It is translated as CSARDPRAEQETQYF.

This clonotype was detected only a few times. This rearrangement joins TRBV20-1 to TRBJ1-5; TRBD1 agrees at 7 bases. CDR3 length: 15 residues. The germline V gene has CDR1 DFQATT and CDR2 SNEGSKA (reference sequence). The V gene end was trimmed by 8 bases and the J gene end by 3 bases; junction bases not matched to a gene: 13. The CDR3 sequence is CSLSPPGTVNQPQHF. DNA for the CDR3: TGCAGTTTATCCCCGCCGGGGACAGTCAATCAGCCCCAGCATTTT.

The chain combines TRBV20-1 with TRBJ2-3, with 11 bases fitting TRBD2. In germline, CDR1 is DFQATT, CDR2 SNEGSKA (reference sequence). V trimming: 6 bases; J trimming: 2 bases; junction bases outside the gene matches: 7. The CDR3 contains 15 residues. The CDR3 nucleotides are TGCAGTGCGACACTAGCGGGGGCGTCCACAGATACGCAGTATTTT. Translation gives CSATLAGASTDTQYF.

This clonotype was found a few times. The rearrangement links TRBV7-2 to TRBJ1-1; D is unclear. CDR3 length: 15 amino acids. Germline V gene sequence: CDR1 SGHTA, CDR2 FQGNSA. Trimming shortened V by 4 bases and J by 1 base, and 13 bases separated the two germline ends. CDR3 nucleotides: TGTGCCAGCAGCTCTTATACCGAAGAGAACACTGAAGCTTTCTTT. This sequence encodes CASSSYTEENTEAFF. The full variable domain, rest sourced from reference TRBV7-2 and TRBJ1-1, is GAGVSQSPSNKVTEKGKDVELRCDPISGHTALYWYRQSLGQGLEFLIYFQGNSAPDKSGLPSDRFSAERTGGSVSTLTIQRTQQEDSAVYLCASSSYTEENTEAFFGQGTRLTVV.

In the case of this clonotype: One end of the junction fails to match germline, which may point to a read error. The chain has TRBV15 and TRBJ1-2, with D unclear. Germline CDR1 reads LNHNV; CDR2 reads YYDKDF (reference sequence). CDR3 length: 17 residues. The CDR3 spells CATSRDRLAPSNYGYTF. DNA of the CDR3: TGTGCCACCAGCCGAGATAGACTTGCGCCGTCTAACTATGGCTACACCTTC.

The chain links TRBV5-1 to TRBJ1-1, with 10 positions matching TRBD1. The CDR3 runs 14 residues. CDR1 is SGHRS, CDR2 YFSETQ, per germline. V shed 4 bases and J 4 bases; nucleotides not matched to a gene: 4. CDR3 protein: CASSRDRGPTEAFF. DNA for the CDR3: TGCGCCAGCAGCAGAGACAGGGGGCCCACTGAAGCTTTCTTT.

This clonotype was seen a handful of times. V usage is TRBV24-1 and J usage is TRBJ2-3; the match to TRBD2 covers 8 bases. CDR1 is KGHDR and CDR2 is SFDVKD in the germline V gene. The CDR3 length is 16 residues. J was trimmed by 0 bases and V by 3 bases; bases with no gene match: 4. CDR3 nucleotides: TGTGCCACCAGTGATATAGCGGGATCTAGCACAGATACGCAGTATTTT. Translating it yields CATSDIAGSSTDTQYF.

The rearrangement links TRBV10-3 to TRBJ2-5; D remains unclear. V shed 3 bases and J shed 4 bases, with 3 bases lying between them. Germline-derived CDR1 and CDR2 are ENHRY and SYGVKD. The CDR3 sequence is 11 residues long. CDR3 nucleotides: TGTGCCATCAGTGATTTAGAGACCCAGTACTTC. Translation: CAISDLETQYF.

J is TRBJ2-7 and V is TRBV7-9, with D possibly matching TRBD2 (6 bases). The DNA end is more similar to TRBJ2-5, so the J call may be wrong. This CDR3 comprises 15 residues. Per germline, CDR1 SEHNR and CDR2 FQNEAQ (reference sequence). The CDR3 sequence is CASSFYAGSQETQYF. CDR3 bases: TGTGCCAGCAGCTTTTATGCGGGGTCACAAGAGACCCAGTACTTC.

This rearrangement joins TRBV6-1 to TRBJ2-3; D is uncertain. Between the trimmed V and J ends, which lost 3 bases and 0 bases, there was a span of 13 bases. The germline CDR1 and CDR2 sequences are MNHNS and SASEGT. The CDR3 loop spans 16 amino acids. CDR3 sequence (DNA): TGTGCCAGCAGTGAGGGGTTGAATCCTAGCACAGATACGCAGTATTTT. It specifies CASSEGLNPSTDTQYF.

The gene calls are TRBV7-9 and TRBJ1-3; D gene unclear. V gave up 3 bases and J gave up 0 bases, with 6 bases separating them. The CDR3 is 14 amino acids. Per the germline V gene, CDR1 is SEHNR and CDR2 is FQNEAQ (reference sequence). As DNA, the CDR3 is TGTGCCAGCAGCTTTAGCTTCTCTGGAAACACCATATATTTT. Translating it yields CASSFSFSGNTIYF.

This clonotype was counted between two and nine times. The chain carries TRBV7-3 and TRBJ2-5; D could derive from TRBD1 or TRBD2 (5 bases each). The CDR3 runs to 13 residues. Germline values: CDR1 SGHTA, CDR2 FQGTGA. Trimming left V 5 bases short and J 1 base short, with 8 bases between. CDR3 DNA sequence: TGTGCCAGCAGCCCCGGGACCCAAGAGACCCAGTACTTC. Residues: CASSPGTQETQYF.

This chain uses TRBV7-9 with TRBJ2-5; 10 nucleotides match TRBD2. Unmatched junction bases numbered 12, after V lost 3 bases and J lost 2 bases. Per germline, CDR1 SEHNR and CDR2 FQNEAQ (reference sequence). This CDR3 contains 18 residues. This CDR3 is CASSFRELAGGVQETQYF. The CDR3 bases are TGTGCCAGCAGCTTCCGTGAGTTAGCGGGGGGCGTACAAGAGACCCAGTACTTC.

The CDR3 region has the DNA TGTGCCAGCAGTGACGCGGACATCTACGAGCAGTACTTC. Its protein is CASSDADIYEQYF. The chain is built from TRBV2 and TRBJ2-7; TRBD1 is a possible D gene (5 bases). The CDR3 spans 13 residues. V was trimmed by 3 bases and J by 3 bases, leaving 9 bases between them. The germline V gene encodes CDR1 SNHLY and CDR2 FYNNEI.

The chain is built from TRBV20-1 and TRBJ2-3; D not certain. The CDR3 runs 14 residues. CDR1 DFQATT and CDR2 SNEGSKA come from the germline V gene (reference sequence). V gave up 2 bases and J gave up 0 bases, with 9 bases separating them. As DNA, the CDR3 is TGCAGTGCTAGAAAGGACGGTAGCACAGATACGCAGTATTTT. Translation gives CSARKDGSTDTQYF.

V gene TRBV4-1 combines with J gene TRBJ2-7; D gene ambiguous. V was cut by 0 bases and J by 4 bases, with 4 bases left in between. CDR1 is MGHRA and CDR2 is YSYEKL in the germline V gene. The CDR3 has 12 amino acids. CDR3 protein: CASSQDTYEQYF. CDR3 in DNA: TGCGCCAGCAGCCAAGATACATACGAGCAGTACTTC.